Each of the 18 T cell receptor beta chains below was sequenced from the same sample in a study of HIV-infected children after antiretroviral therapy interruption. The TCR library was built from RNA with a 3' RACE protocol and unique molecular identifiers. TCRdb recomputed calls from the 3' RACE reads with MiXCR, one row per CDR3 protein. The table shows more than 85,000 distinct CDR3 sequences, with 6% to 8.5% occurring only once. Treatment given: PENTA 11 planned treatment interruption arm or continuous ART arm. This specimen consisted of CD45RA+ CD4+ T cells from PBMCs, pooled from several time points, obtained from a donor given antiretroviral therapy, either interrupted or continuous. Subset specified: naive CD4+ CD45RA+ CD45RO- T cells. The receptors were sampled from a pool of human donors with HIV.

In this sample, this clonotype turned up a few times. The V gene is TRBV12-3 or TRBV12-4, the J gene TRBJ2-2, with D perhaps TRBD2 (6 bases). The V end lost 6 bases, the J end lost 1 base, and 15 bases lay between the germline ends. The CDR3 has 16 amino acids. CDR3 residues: CASSLSASENTGELFF. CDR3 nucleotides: TGTGCCAGCAGCCTCTCGGCTAGCGAGAACACCGGGGAGCTGTTTTTT.

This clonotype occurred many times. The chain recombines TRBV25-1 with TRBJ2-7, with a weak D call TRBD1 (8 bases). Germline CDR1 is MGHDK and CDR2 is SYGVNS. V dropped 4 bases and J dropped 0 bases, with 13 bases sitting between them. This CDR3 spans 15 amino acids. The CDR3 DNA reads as TGTGCCAGCAGTGCCGGGGGGACAGGCTCCTACGAGCAGTACTTC. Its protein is CASSAGGTGSYEQYF.

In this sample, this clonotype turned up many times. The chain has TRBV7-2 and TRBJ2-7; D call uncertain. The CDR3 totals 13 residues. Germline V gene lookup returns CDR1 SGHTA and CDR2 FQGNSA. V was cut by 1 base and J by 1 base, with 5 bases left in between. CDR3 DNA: TGTGCCAGCAGCTTAGATCGATCCTACGAGCAGTACTTC. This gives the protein CASSLDRSYEQYF.

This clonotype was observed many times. CDR3 coding DNA: TGTGCCAGCAGCTTGTACGCCCCCGGTTTGGGGATGCAAGAGACCCAGTACTTC. Translating it yields CASSLYAPGLGMQETQYF. The V gene is TRBV5-6, the J gene TRBJ2-5; D ambiguous. The CDR3 loop spans 18 amino acids. V lost 1 base and J 2 bases, leaving 21 bases between the germline ends. From germline, CDR1 is SGHDT and CDR2 YYEEEE.

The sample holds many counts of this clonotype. CDR3 sequence: CASSRAGMSSYEQYF. The CDR3 DNA sequence: TGTGCCAGCAGCCGCGCGGGGATGAGCTCCTACGAGCAGTACTTC. The chain combines TRBV11-2 with TRBJ2-7, with a possible D match to TRBD2 (6 bases). Trimming shortened V by 5 bases and J by 0 bases, and 14 bases separated the two germline ends. This CDR3 has 15 residues. Germline CDR1 is SGHAT and CDR2 is FQNNGV. Looking up the rest from reference TRBV11-2 and TRBJ2-7 gives the full variable domain: EAGVAQSPRYKIIEKRQSVAFWCNPISGHATLYWYQQILGQGPKLLIQFQNNGVVDDSQLPKDRFSAERLKGVDSTLKIQPAKLEDSAVYLCASSRAGMSSYEQYFGPGTRLTVT.

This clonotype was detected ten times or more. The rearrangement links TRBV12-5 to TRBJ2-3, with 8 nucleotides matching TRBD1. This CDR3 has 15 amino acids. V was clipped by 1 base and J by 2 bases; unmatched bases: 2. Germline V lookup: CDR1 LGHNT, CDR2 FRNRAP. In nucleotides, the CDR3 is TGTGCTAGTGGTTTGGGACAGGGGCACACAGATACGCAGTATTTT. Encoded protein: CASGLGQGHTDTQYF.

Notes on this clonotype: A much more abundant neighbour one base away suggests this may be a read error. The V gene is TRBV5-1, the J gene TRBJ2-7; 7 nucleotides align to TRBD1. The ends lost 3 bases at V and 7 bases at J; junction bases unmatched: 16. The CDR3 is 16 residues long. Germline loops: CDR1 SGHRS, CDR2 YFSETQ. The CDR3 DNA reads TGCGCCAGCAGCTCCCCTAGGCAGGGGGTTTACAATGAGCAGTACTTC. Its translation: CASSSPRQGVYNEQYF.

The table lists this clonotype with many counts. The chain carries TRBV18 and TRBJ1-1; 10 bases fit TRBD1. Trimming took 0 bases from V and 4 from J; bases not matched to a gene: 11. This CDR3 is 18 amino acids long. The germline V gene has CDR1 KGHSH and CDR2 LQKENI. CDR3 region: CASSPPLGQGRRSTEAFF. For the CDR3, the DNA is TGTGCCAGCTCACCACCCCTGGGACAGGGGAGGAGAAGCACTGAAGCTTTCTTT.

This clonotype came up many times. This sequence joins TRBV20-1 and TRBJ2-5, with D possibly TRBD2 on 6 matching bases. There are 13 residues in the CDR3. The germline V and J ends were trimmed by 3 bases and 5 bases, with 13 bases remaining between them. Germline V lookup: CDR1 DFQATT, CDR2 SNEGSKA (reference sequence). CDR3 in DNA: TGCAGTGCTAGTGGGCCGGAGGGCGAGACCCAGTACTTC. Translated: CSASGPEGETQYF.

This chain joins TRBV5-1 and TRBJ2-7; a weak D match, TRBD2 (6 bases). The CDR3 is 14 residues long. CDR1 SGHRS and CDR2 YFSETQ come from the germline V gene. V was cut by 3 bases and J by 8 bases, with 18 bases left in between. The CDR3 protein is CASSSGLPWIQQYF. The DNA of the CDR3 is TGCGCCAGCAGCTCGGGACTCCCCTGGATTCAGCAGTACTTC.

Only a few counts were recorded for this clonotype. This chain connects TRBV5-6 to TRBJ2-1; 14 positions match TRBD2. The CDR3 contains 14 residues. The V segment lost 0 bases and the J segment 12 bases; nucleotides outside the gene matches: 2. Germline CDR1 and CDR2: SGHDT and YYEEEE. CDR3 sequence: CASSLAGTSGGQFF. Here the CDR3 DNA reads TGTGCCAGCAGCTTGGCAGGGACTAGCGGGGGGCAGTTCTTC.

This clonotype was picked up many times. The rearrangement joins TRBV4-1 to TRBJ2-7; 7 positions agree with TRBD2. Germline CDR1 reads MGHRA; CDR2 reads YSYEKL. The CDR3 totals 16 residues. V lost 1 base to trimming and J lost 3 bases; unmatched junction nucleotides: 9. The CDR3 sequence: CASSQAGLGRDYEQYF. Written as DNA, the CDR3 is TGCGCCAGCAGCCAAGCCGGACTTGGGAGGGACTACGAGCAGTACTTC.

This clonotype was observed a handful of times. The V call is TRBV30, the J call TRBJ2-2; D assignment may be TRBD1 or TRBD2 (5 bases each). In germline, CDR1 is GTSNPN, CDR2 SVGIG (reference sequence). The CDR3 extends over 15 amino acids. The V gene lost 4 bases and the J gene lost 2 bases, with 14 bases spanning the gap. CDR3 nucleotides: TGTGCCTGGAAGCCGGGGCTAGCCAACACCGGGGAGCTGTTTTTT. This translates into CAWKPGLANTGELFF. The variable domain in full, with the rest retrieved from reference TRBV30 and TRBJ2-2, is SQTIHQWPATLVQPVGSPLSLECTVEGTSNPNLYWYRQAAGRGLQLLFYSVGIGQISSEVPQNLSASRPQDRQFILSSKKLLLSDSGFYLCAWKPGLANTGELFFGEGSRLTVL.

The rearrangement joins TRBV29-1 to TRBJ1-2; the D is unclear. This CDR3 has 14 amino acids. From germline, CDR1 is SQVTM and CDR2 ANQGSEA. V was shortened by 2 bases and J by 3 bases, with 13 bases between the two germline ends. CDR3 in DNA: TGCAGCGTTGAACGGGAGCTTACGGACTATGGCTACACCTTC. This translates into CSVERELTDYGYTF.

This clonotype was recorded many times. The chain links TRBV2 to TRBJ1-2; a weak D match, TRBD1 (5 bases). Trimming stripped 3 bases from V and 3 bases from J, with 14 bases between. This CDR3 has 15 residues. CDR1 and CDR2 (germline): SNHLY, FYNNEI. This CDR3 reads CASSDRGAEDYGYTF. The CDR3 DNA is TGTGCCAGCAGTGATCGTGGGGCAGAGGACTATGGCTACACCTTC.

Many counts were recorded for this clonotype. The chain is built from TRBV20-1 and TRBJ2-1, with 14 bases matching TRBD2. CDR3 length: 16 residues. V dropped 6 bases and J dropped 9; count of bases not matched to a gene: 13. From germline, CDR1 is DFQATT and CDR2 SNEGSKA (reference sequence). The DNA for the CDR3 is TGCAGTGCACGGACTAGCGGGGGGCCCGTTCACAGTGAGCAGTTCTTC. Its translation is CSARTSGGPVHSEQFF.

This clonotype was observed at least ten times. CDR3 DNA sequence: TGTGCCAGCAGCTTGTTAGCAGGGAGCTCCTACGAGCAGTACTTC. Its translation is CASSLLAGSSYEQYF. The V call is TRBV13, the J call TRBJ2-7; D is perhaps TRBD1 or TRBD2 (5 bases each). Trimming cost V 3 bases and J 0 bases, with 12 bases left between them. Looked up from germline, CDR1 is PRHDT and CDR2 is FYEKMQ (reference sequence). The CDR3 runs 15 residues.

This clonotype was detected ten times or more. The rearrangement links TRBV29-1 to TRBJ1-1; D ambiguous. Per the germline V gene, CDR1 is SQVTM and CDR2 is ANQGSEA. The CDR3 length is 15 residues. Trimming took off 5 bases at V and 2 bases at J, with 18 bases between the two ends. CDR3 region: CSVSPKWTVNTEAFF. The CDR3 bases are TGCAGCGTTTCTCCCAAATGGACGGTAAACACTGAAGCTTTCTTT. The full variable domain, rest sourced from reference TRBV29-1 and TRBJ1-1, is SAVISQKPSRDICQRGTSLTIQCQVDSQVTMMFWYRQQPGQSLTLIATANQGSEATYESGFVIDKFPISRPNLTFSTLTVSNMSPEDSSIYLCSVSPKWTVNTEAFFGQGTRLTVV.